These T cell receptor beta chains were read from a single sample in a study of response to subunit inactivated influenza vaccine. A single record per CDR3 protein comes from TCRdb applying MiXCR to the RT-PCR reads. The repertoire includes fewer than 200,000 distinct CDR3 sequences, about a tenth of them detected once, and 11% sits in the top ten. The sequencing used non-naive T cells sorted from PBMCs, collected on the day of vaccination. These receptors all stem from a man in his fifties who received an inactivated influenza vaccine. The CDR3 runs from the conserved cysteine through the conserved F or W. The order of the fields is J gene, V gene, D gene, clone size, CDR3 DNA, CDR3 protein. D genes are given only for firm matches. The size of a clone is reported for some rows only, either as once, few or many, or as a class for expanded clones.

TRBJ2-1 | TRBV18 | TRBD2 | few | TGTGCCAGCTCACCGACTAGCGATAACAATGAGCAGTTCTTC | CASSPTSDNNEQFF
TRBJ2-7 | TRBV29-1 | TRBD2 | many | TGCAGCGTTGGCCTAGCGGAGTCCCTATCCTACGAGCAGTACTTC | CSVGLAESLSYEQYF
TRBJ2-3 | TRBV20-1 | TRBD2 | . | TGCAGTGCTCGGGGGGACGCCGAAAGCACAGATACGCAGTATTTT | CSARGDAESTDTQYF
TRBJ2-3 | TRBV4-3 | TRBD2 | . | TGCGCCAGCAGCCAGGCCGTAGCGGGGGAGGCGCTGGGTACGCAGTATTTT | CASSQAVAGEALGTQYF
TRBJ2-7 | TRBV20-1 | TRBD2 | few | TGCAGTGCTTACGGGAGGGCTTCGCAGTACTTC | CSAYGRASQYF
TRBJ2-4 | TRBV28 | . | few | TGTGCCAGCGGGTTAGAAGCCAAAAACATTCAGTACTTC | CASGLEAKNIQYF
TRBJ2-6 | TRBV6-1 | . | . | TGTGCCAGCAGTGCCGGACAGTTCACCTCTGGGGCCAACGTCCTGACTTTC | CASSAGQFTSGANVLTF
TRBJ1-5 | TRBV9 | . | few | TGTGCCAGCAGCGCTGGGACTACGGGCAATCAGCCCCAGCATTTT | CASSAGTTGNQPQHF
TRBJ2-7 | TRBV12-3/TRBV12-4 | TRBD1 | many | TGTGCCAGCAGTCTGACAGGGAATTTTTATGAGCAGTACTTC | CASSLTGNFYEQYF
TRBJ2-7 | TRBV6-5 | . | many | TGTGCCAGCAGTTACGCCCTCGGACGGGGGGAGCAGTACTTC | CASSYALGRGEQYF
TRBJ1-2 | TRBV6-2/TRBV6-3 | TRBD1 | many | TGTGCCAGCAGTCATGACAGGGGCGGCTACACCTTC | CASSHDRGGYTF
TRBJ2-7 | TRBV6-2/TRBV6-3 | TRBD1 | few | TGTGCCAGCAGACAGGGGTTTACCTACGAGCAGTACTTC | CASRQGFTYEQYF
TRBJ2-6 | TRBV6-2/TRBV6-3 | . | . | TGTGCCAGCAGTCGGACGTCTGGGGCCAACGTCCTGACTTTC | CASSRTSGANVLTF
TRBJ2-7 | TRBV20-1 | TRBD1 | . | TGCAGTGCTAGGGGGACAGGGGGAATTCCCTACGAGCAGTACTTC | CSARGTGGIPYEQYF
TRBJ2-5 | TRBV20-1 | . | . | TGCAGTGCTAGGTCGGTATGGGGAGAAGAGACCCAGTACTTC | CSARSVWGEETQYF
TRBJ2-2 | TRBV15 | . | many | TGTGCCACCATGGCAGGGGTAACCGGGGAGCTGTTTTTT | CATMAGVTGELFF
TRBJ2-1 | TRBV27 | TRBD2 | . | TGTGCCAGCAGTTTATCCTCGGGAGGGCCGTTCCGGTCGCAGTTCTTC | CASSLSSGGPFRSQFF
TRBJ2-5 | TRBV2 | TRBD1 | . | TGTGCCAGCAGGACCGGACAGGGGGTTTTGGCCCAGTACTTC | CASRTGQGVLAQYF
TRBJ2-4 | TRBV20-1 | . | . | TGCAGTGCTAGAGGACGTCTCGCTATAGCCAAAAACATTCAGTACTTC | CSARGRLAIAKNIQYF
TRBJ2-4 | TRBV12-3/TRBV12-4 | . | few | TGTGCCAGCAGTTTGATGGGGGCCAAAAACATTCAGTACTTC | CASSLMGAKNIQYF
TRBJ2-1 | TRBV4-2 | . | many | TGTGCCAGCAGCCAAGGACCTGAGCAGTTCTTC | CASSQGPEQFF
TRBJ1-1 | TRBV4-2 | . | . | TGTGCCAGCAGCCAAGACTTCCGCCCCCAAGGAGCTTTCTTT | CASSQDFRPQGAFF